The 22 T cell receptor beta chains in this list originate from one sample, sequenced in a study of blood T cell repertoires in COVID-19. TCRdb's copy holds only in-frame clones and misses some; the assay was immunoSEQ multiplex PCR. The data contain 110,000 to 150,000 clones, around 80% of them seen just once; the ten biggest clones take up approximately 6%. The source material was PBMCs or T cells enriched from blood (not recorded which). All receptors derive from a woman aged 45 to 65 who had recovered from COVID-19.

The chain employs TRBV29-1 and TRBJ2-7, with D unresolved. The CDR3 sequence is 12 residues long. Germline V gene sequence: CDR1 SQVTM, CDR2 ANQGSEA. V was shortened by 6 bases and J by 2 bases, with 11 bases between the two germline ends. The CDR3 reads CSVGFGPYEQYF. DNA of the CDR3: TGCAGCGTCGGGTTTGGCCCCTACGAGCAGTACTTC.

This clone showed up just once. The gene calls are TRBV14 and TRBJ1-6; D gene ambiguous. The germline V gene encodes CDR1 SGHDN and CDR2 FVKESK. This CDR3 region has 12 residues. Trimming removed 1 base at V and 11 bases at J, with 6 bases between. CDR3 loop: CASSQGLTPLHF. The CDR3 region has the DNA TGTGCCAGCAGCCAAGGTCTTACACCCCTCCACTTT.

The rearrangement uses TRBV5-1 and TRBJ1-2, with TRBD1 matching over 10 bases. V was clipped by 2 bases and J by 8 bases; unmatched bases: 6. The germline CDR1 and CDR2 sequences are SGHRS and YFSETQ. This CDR3 has 14 residues. CDR3 in amino acids: CASSLVGTGEGYTF. The CDR3 coding sequence is TGCGCCAGCAGCTTAGTAGGGACAGGGGAAGGCTACACCTTC.

The chain carries TRBV6-5 and TRBJ2-5; 7 positions match TRBD1. V lost 6 bases, J lost 0 bases, and 4 bases stayed unmatched. The CDR3 runs 14 residues. Germline V gene lookup returns CDR1 MNHEY and CDR2 SVGAGI. The CDR3 DNA is TGTGCCAGCAGCCAAAGGGGGCACCAAGAGACCCAGTACTTC. It codes for CASSQRGHQETQYF.

V usage is TRBV28 and J usage is TRBJ1-1; no firm D call. CDR1 and CDR2 (germline): MDHEN, SYDVKM. V was trimmed by 2 bases and J by 5 bases, leaving 12 bases between them. CDR3 length equals 14 residues. The chain's CDR3 is CASSLDLGKTEAFF. The CDR3 DNA reads TGTGCCAGCAGTTTAGACCTGGGCAAAACTGAAGCTTTCTTT.

The chain links TRBV5-5 to TRBJ2-4; D may be TRBD2 (6 bases). V gave up 1 base and J gave up 8 bases, with 10 bases separating them. The V gene's germline CDR1 is SGHKS and CDR2 YYEKEE (reference sequence). CDR3 size: 13 residues. The DNA for the CDR3 is TGTGCCAGCAGCTTGTTCCGGAGGGACATTCAGTACTTC. This codes for CASSLFRRDIQYF.

This chain connects TRBV4-2 to TRBJ1-3; D is uncertain. The CDR3 has 16 residues. Trimming pared 0 bases from V and 4 bases from J, leaving 13 bases between. Per germline, CDR1 LGHNA and CDR2 YNFKEQ. The CDR3 bases are TGTGCCAGCAGCCAAGATTGGAGGGCAGAAGGAAACACCATATATTTT. The encoded protein is CASSQDWRAEGNTIYF.

Judged by abundance, this clone is medium-sized. Written as DNA, the CDR3 is TGCAGTGCTAGTATAGGTGGACAGGGGGATAATTCACCCCTCCACTTT. Translation: CSASIGGQGDNSPLHF. The chain links TRBV20-1 to TRBJ1-6, with 10 nucleotides matching TRBD1. The CDR3 has 16 amino acids. CDR1 DFQATT and CDR2 SNEGSKA come from the germline V gene (reference sequence). The junction had 7 bases not matched to a gene; V was cut back by 3 bases and J by 5 bases.

The chain links TRBV28 to TRBJ1-1; D is unresolved. Germline V CDR1 and CDR2: MDHEN, SYDVKM. V dropped 2 bases and J dropped 0 bases, with 4 bases sitting between them. The CDR3 is made up of 13 amino acids. CDR3 DNA sequence: TGTGCCAGCAGTTTACCGGTGAACACTGAAGCTTTCTTT. It codes for CASSLPVNTEAFF.

The V and J genes are TRBV5-5 and TRBJ1-5; 7 nucleotides align to TRBD1. Trimming removed 4 bases from V and 4 bases from J; junction bases left unmatched: 11. Germline assignment: CDR1 SGHKS and CDR2 YYEKEE (reference sequence). This CDR3 comprises 16 residues. DNA for the CDR3: TGTGCCAGCAGCCAGACACTGACAGGGTCAAATCAGCCCCAGCATTTT. It translates to CASSQTLTGSNQPQHF.

The chain has TRBV19 and TRBJ1-1; D call uncertain. The V end lost 3 bases, the J end lost 4 bases, and 18 bases lay between the germline ends. Germline-derived CDR1 and CDR2 are LNHDA and SQIVND (reference sequence). The CDR3 length is 16 residues. CDR3 residues: CASSIDPDKPLTEAFF. CDR3 DNA sequence: TGTGCCAGTAGTATTGACCCCGACAAGCCCCTCACTGAAGCTTTCTTT. Based on the CDR3 plus reference TRBV19 and TRBJ1-1, the full variable domain is DGGITQSPKYLFRKEGQNVTLSCEQNLNHDAMYWYRQDPGQGLRLIYYSQIVNDFQKGDIAEGYSVSREKKESFPLTVTSAQKNPTAFYLCASSIDPDKPLTEAFFGQGTRLTVV.

The chain recombines TRBV5-1 with TRBJ2-1; D may be TRBD1 (5 bases). In germline, CDR1 is SGHRS, CDR2 YFSETQ. The CDR3 has 14 amino acids. V was cut by 3 bases and J by 1 base, with 8 bases left in between. CDR3 loop: CASSWAGSYNEQFF. The CDR3, as DNA: TGCGCCAGCAGCTGGGCAGGGTCCTACAATGAGCAGTTCTTC.

This clone is a singleton in its sample. The CDR3 DNA reads TGTGCCAGCAGCTTAGATCCAGGGAACACTGAAGCTTTCTTT. Translating gives CASSLDPGNTEAFF. The chain recombines TRBV11-2 with TRBJ1-1; D is ambiguous. The CDR3 length is 14 residues. Germline values: CDR1 SGHAT, CDR2 FQNNGV. The germline V and J ends were trimmed by 0 bases and 1 base, with 6 bases remaining between them.

This clone is a singleton in its sample. V usage is TRBV15 and J usage is TRBJ2-1; 12 bases match TRBD2. The CDR3 covers 15 residues. Germline CDR1 and CDR2: LNHNV and YYDKDF (reference sequence). Trimming cost V 8 bases and J 11 bases; bases outside gene matches: 13. The CDR3 DNA sequence: TGTGCCACCTACGATAGGACTAGCGGGGAGACTAAGCAGTTCTTC. Translation: CATYDRTSGETKQFF.

The chain carries TRBV4-1 and TRBJ1-5; D gene uncertain. The V and J ends lost 0 bases and 4 bases respectively, with 16 bases between them. Per the germline V gene, CDR1 is MGHRA and CDR2 is YSYEKL. The CDR3 loop spans 17 amino acids. This CDR3 reads CASSQDPPQVANQPQHF. As DNA, the CDR3 is TGCGCCAGCAGCCAAGATCCCCCCCAGGTCGCGAATCAGCCCCAGCATTTT.

The table lists this clone with many counts. The rearrangement links TRBV10-2 to TRBJ2-1; 11 positions agree with TRBD2. Germline lookup yields CDR1 WSHSY and CDR2 SAAADI. The CDR3 sequence is 14 residues long. The J segment lost 4 bases and the V segment lost 6 bases, leaving 2 bases of the junction unmatched. The CDR3 spells CASRGTSGYNEQFF. In DNA, the CDR3 is TGCGCCAGCAGGGGGACTAGCGGTTACAATGAGCAGTTCTTC.

This chain uses TRBV28 with TRBJ1-4; D is possibly TRBD1 (6 bases). The V gene's germline CDR1 is MDHEN and CDR2 SYDVKM. V lost 5 bases, J lost 7 bases, and 20 bases lay in between. The CDR3 has 16 amino acids. The CDR3 loop reads CASSSTGRLYGEKLFF. The CDR3 DNA is TGTGCCAGCAGTAGCACAGGGCGTCTATATGGTGAAAAACTGTTTTTT.

This clone appeared many times. This chain joins TRBV6-4 and TRBJ2-1; 7 bases agree with TRBD2. The V segment lost 8 bases and the J segment 5 bases; nucleotides outside the gene matches: 12. Germline CDR1 and CDR2: MRHNA and SNTAGT. This CDR3 contains 15 residues. CDR3: CASSATSDNNNEQFF. The CDR3 nucleotides read TGTGCCAGCTCAGCAACTAGCGACAATAACAATGAGCAGTTCTTC.

This clone occurred many times. The CDR3 coding sequence is TGTGCCAGCAGCCTAGGCGGTGGCAGGGCTCCTCTCGGCTACACCTTC. Encoded protein: CASSLGGGRAPLGYTF. The chain carries TRBV7-9 and TRBJ1-2; D may be TRBD1 (5 bases). V lost 5 bases and J lost 8, with 24 bases in between. The CDR3 is 16 residues long. CDR1 SEHNR and CDR2 FQNEAQ come from the germline V gene (reference sequence).

The chain links TRBV2 to TRBJ2-6, with D maybe TRBD2 (6 bases). The CDR3 runs to 17 residues. V was trimmed by 6 bases and J by 0 bases, leaving 15 bases between them. Germline CDR1 SNHLY, CDR2 FYNNEI. The CDR3: CASRGGVGGSGANVLTF. The CDR3 bases are TGTGCCAGCAGGGGTGGCGTCGGGGGCTCTGGGGCCAACGTCCTGACTTTC.

V is TRBV7-2 and J is TRBJ2-2, with D possibly being TRBD2 (6 bases). The CDR3 is 15 amino acids. Trimming took 5 bases from V and 4 from J, leaving 14 bases between them. Germline CDR1 SGHTA, CDR2 FQGNSA. CDR3 region: CASSPEGQITGELFF. The CDR3 DNA is TGTGCCAGCAGCCCGGAGGGGCAGATCACCGGGGAGCTGTTTTTT. Full variable domain (remainder filled in from reference TRBV7-2 and TRBJ2-2): GAGVSQSPSNKVTEKGKDVELRCDPISGHTALYWYRQSLGQGLEFLIYFQGNSAPDKSGLPSDRFSAERTGGSVSTLTIQRTQQEDSAVYLCASSPEGQITGELFFGEGSRLTVL.

This clone was observed a handful of times. The chain recombines TRBV5-5 with TRBJ1-2; no reliable D call. The ends were cut back, 0 bases at V and 7 bases at J, with 10 bases in the middle. Per germline, CDR1 SGHKS and CDR2 YYEKEE (reference sequence). This CDR3 contains 13 residues. CDR3 residues: CASSLVPTGGYTF. CDR3 sequence (DNA): TGTGCCAGCAGCTTGGTCCCAACGGGTGGCTACACCTTC.